These 7 T cell receptor beta chains share one sample of origin, sequenced in a study of neurological immune-mediated disorders (dated by TCRdb to the late 2010s). Library prep was done by 5' RACE. TCRdb names Illumina HiSeq 2500 as the instrument used. TCRdb reprocessing: public reads trimmed at Q25 with fastp, clones called with MiXCR, in-frame beta chains kept. Every CDR3 protein is listed once, alongside the most common genes and DNA of its rows. Within this sample are about 120,000 distinct CDR3 sequences, with 3.2% of them counted one time only. The ten largest clones add up to about 1.2% of the sample. The sample taken for sequencing was PBMCs. The receptors stem from a woman in her thirties with multiple sclerosis.

Comments on this clonotype: A much larger clone lies one base from this, so it may be a read error. J is TRBJ1-1 and V is TRBV12-3 or TRBV12-4; D gene ambiguous. This CDR3 has 14 amino acids. Trimming took off 6 bases at V and 1 base at J, with 12 bases between the two ends. In DNA form, the CDR3 reads TGTGCCAGCAGCCCCCAAAAAGGGAACACTGAAGCTTTCTTT. Translating it yields CASSPQKGNTEAFF.

This clonotype was seen ten or more times. CDR3 protein: CATGRGATSTDTQYF. As DNA, the CDR3 is TGTGCCACCGGGAGGGGGGCCACTAGCACAGATACGCAGTATTTT. The V gene is TRBV6-5, the J gene TRBJ2-3; 8 positions agree with TRBD2. After removal of 10 bases from V and 0 bases from J, the junction contained 9 bases not matched to a gene. Germline CDR1 MNHEY, CDR2 SVGAGI. The CDR3 is 15 residues long.

This clonotype was observed many times. The V gene is TRBV20-1, the J gene TRBJ1-2; D unclear. The germline V and J ends were trimmed by 6 bases and 5 bases, with 10 bases remaining between them. This CDR3 comprises 11 residues. The germline V gene encodes CDR1 DFQATT and CDR2 SNEGSKA (reference sequence). The CDR3 protein is CSAQASYGYTF. CDR3 sequence (DNA): TGCAGTGCCCAGGCCTCGTATGGCTACACCTTC.

This clonotype was picked up many times. The V and J genes are TRBV6-6 and TRBJ1-5; no clear D. CDR1 and CDR2 (germline): MNHNY, SVGAGI (reference sequence). The CDR3 is 14 amino acids. V dropped 7 bases and J dropped 6 bases, with 16 bases sitting between them. CDR3 sequence (DNA): TGTGCCAGCACCTTCGGAGGGATGGGTCAGCCCCAGCATTTT. Translated: CASTFGGMGQPQHF.

The sample holds many counts of this clonotype. This chain connects TRBV12-3 or TRBV12-4 to TRBJ2-6; D is possibly TRBD1 or TRBD2 (5 bases each). The length of the CDR3 is 15 residues. Trimming pared 11 bases from V and 3 bases from J, leaving 17 bases between. CDR3 sequence: CAGTGTALGANVLTF. CDR3 bases: TGTGCCGGAACCGGGACGGCTCTTGGGGCCAACGTCCTGACTTTC.

There are many counts of this clonotype. This sequence joins TRBV20-1 and TRBJ1-1; weak D call: TRBD1 (5 bases). The CDR3 is 13 residues long. V was trimmed by 3 bases and J by 1 base, leaving 9 bases between them. Looked up from germline, CDR1 is DFQATT and CDR2 is SNEGSKA (reference sequence). The DNA for the CDR3 is TGCAGTGCTAGGGTCGGGGGGAACACTGAAGCTTTCTTT. Translation: CSARVGGNTEAFF.

This clonotype was seen at least ten times. The chain couples TRBV6-5 to TRBJ2-5; D remains unclear. CDR3 length: 12 residues. Deletions cut 10 bases from V and 0 bases from J, with 9 bases between. Germline CDR1 reads MNHEY; CDR2 reads SVGAGI. The CDR3 coding sequence is TGTGCCATAGGAAGTCACCAAGAGACCCAGTACTTC. Residues: CAIGSHQETQYF.